Listed below are T cell receptor beta chains from one sample, sequenced in a study of cytomegalovirus exposure and HLA in healthy donors. The protocol was immunoSEQ multiplex PCR, while the TCRdb copy is restricted to in-frame clones and leaves out a portion. The table includes about 120,000 clones, 60% to 85% detected once. Material: PBMCs. These TCRs come from a female donor in good health and CMV-seronegative. Both conserved end residues are trimmed from each CDR3. Fields, in order: V gene, J gene, CDR3 protein.

TRBV14,TRBJ2-2,ASSLGQGIGELF
TRBV5-8,TRBJ1-2,ASSLGIQAVLYYGYT
TRBV19,TRBJ2-7,ASSVGSQSSYEQY
TRBV6-1,TRBJ1-2,ASSEEWQGRDGYT
TRBV19,TRBJ2-1,ASSMMAGADEQF
TRBV4-1,TRBJ2-5,ASSQDAAGGSYETQY
TRBV25-1,TRBJ2-1,ASAEPGLAGGSYNEQF
TRBV19,TRBJ1-1,ASNRQGEINTEAF
TRBV19,TRBJ1-1,ASSPSAPANTEAF
TRBV7-6,TRBJ2-3,ASSRSPASTDTQY
TRBV5-8,TRBJ1-2,ASSPDRLPYGYT
TRBV4-3,TRBJ2-3,ASSQVGTGGTDTQY
TRBV7-7,TRBJ2-7,ASSPRVGGYEQY
TRBV9,TRBJ1-1,ASSVGQGATEAF
TRBV30,TRBJ1-6,AWSPGGNSPLH
TRBV2,TRBJ2-5,ASLIVAGAEETQY
TRBV6-6,TRBJ1-2,ASIGLDGYT
TRBV6-5,TRBJ1-2,ASSQAGELYGYT
TRBV6-1,TRBJ1-3,ASSEGTGETIY
TRBV30,TRBJ2-2,AWSVQGTGELF
TRBV7-2,TRBJ2-3,ASSSDPDRIYADTQY
TRBV4-1,TRBJ2-5,ASSHLDSPVETQY
TRBV9,TRBJ2-5,ASSSGGGQETQY